The rows below give T cell receptor beta chains drawn from one sample of a study of persistence of HIV-infected CD4 T cells. These receptors lack a known antigen. TCRdb keeps only in-frame clones here, not all; method: immunoSEQ multiplex PCR. The data contain tens of thousands of clones, 78% of them seen just once; the ten biggest clones take up over 0.8%. Material: CD4+ T cells sorted from PBMCs after roughly 17-hour stimulation, obtained from a patient who received antiretroviral therapy. The receptors were sampled from an adult woman with HIV who was CMV-seropositive. The conserved cysteine and the conserved F or W are not part of the CDR3 here. The D gene is left open where the match is weak.

TRBJ2-6	TRBV27	TRBD1	ASSLSTGTGANVLT
TRBJ1-5	TRBV6-5	NA	ASTPTRAQPQH
TRBJ1-5	TRBV24-1	NA	ATGDSSNQPQH
TRBJ1-3	TRBV9	NA	ASSVGDTYSGNTIY
TRBJ2-4	TRBV28	TRBD2	ASSSRTSGGWNIQY
TRBJ2-6	TRBV29-1	NA	SVEGGSGANVLT
TRBJ1-1	TRBV5-6	NA	ASSLRQGGTEAF
TRBJ2-7	TRBV5-1	NA	ASSFETASYEQY
TRBJ1-5	TRBV6-1	NA	ASSEWDGFKPQH
TRBJ1-2	TRBV10-3	TRBD1	AISDYRGNGYT
TRBJ2-7	TRBV3-1/TRBV3-2	NA	ASSQGFGVGEQY